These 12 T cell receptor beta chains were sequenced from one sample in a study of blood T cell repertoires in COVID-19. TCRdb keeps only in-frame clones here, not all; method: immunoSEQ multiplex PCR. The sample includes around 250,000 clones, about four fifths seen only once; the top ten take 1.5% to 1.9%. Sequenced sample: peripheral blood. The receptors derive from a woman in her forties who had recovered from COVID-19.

CDR3 DNA: TGTGCCAGCAGCTTGGAGGTCAGGAGCTCCTATAATTCACCCCTCCACTTT. Its protein is CASSLEVRSSYNSPLHF. The V and J genes are TRBV7-8 and TRBJ1-6; no clear D gene. The CDR3 consists of 17 residues. Germline lookup yields CDR1 SGHVS and CDR2 FQNEAQ. The V end was cut by 3 bases, the J end by 0 bases, with 12 bases between.

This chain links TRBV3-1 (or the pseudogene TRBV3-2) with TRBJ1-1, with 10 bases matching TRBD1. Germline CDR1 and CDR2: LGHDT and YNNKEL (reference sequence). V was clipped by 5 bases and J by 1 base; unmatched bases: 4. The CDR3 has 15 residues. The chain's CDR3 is CASSERTGGNTEAFF. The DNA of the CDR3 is TGTGCCAGCAGCGAAAGGACAGGGGGGAACACTGAAGCTTTCTTT.

Here the CDR3 DNA reads TGTGCCAGCAGCTTACTGGGGGGGCGCACAGATACGCAGTATTTT. Protein product: CASSLLGGRTDTQYF. The V call is TRBV7-6, the J call TRBJ2-3, with a weak D call TRBD2 (7 bases). Germline V gives CDR1 SGHVS, CDR2 FNYEAQ. Between the trimmed V and J ends, which lost 2 bases and 1 base, there was a span of 10 bases. CDR3 length: 15 residues. Drawing the rest from reference TRBV7-6 and TRBJ2-3, the complete variable domain is GAGVSQSPRYKVTKRGQDVALRCDPISGHVSLYWYRQALGQGPEFLTYFNYEAQQDKSGLPNDRFSAERPEGSISTLTIQRTEQRDSAMYRCASSLLGGRTDTQYFGPGTRLTVL.

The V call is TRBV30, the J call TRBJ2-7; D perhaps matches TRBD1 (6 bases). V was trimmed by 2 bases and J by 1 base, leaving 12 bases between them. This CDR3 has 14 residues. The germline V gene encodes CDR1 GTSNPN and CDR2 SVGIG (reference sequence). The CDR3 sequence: CAWSSGVGSYEQYF. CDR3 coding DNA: TGTGCCTGGAGTTCAGGGGTGGGGTCCTACGAGCAGTACTTC.

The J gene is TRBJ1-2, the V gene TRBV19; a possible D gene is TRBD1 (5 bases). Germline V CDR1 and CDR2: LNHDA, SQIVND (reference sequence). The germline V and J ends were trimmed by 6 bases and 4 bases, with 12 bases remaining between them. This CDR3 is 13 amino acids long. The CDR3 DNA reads TGTGCCAGTAGCCCCCGACAGTCCTATGGCTACACCTTC. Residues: CASSPRQSYGYTF.

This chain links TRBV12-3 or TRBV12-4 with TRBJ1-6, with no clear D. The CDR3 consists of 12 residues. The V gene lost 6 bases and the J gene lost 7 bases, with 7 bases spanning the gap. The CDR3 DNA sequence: TGTGCCAGCAGCCGCAGGAATTCACCCCTCCACTTT. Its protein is CASSRRNSPLHF.

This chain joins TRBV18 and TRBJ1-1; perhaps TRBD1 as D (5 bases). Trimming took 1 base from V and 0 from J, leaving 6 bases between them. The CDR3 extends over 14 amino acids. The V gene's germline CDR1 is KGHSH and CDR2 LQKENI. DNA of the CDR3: TGTGCCAGCTCACCACAACAGGTGAACACTGAAGCTTTCTTT. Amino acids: CASSPQQVNTEAFF.

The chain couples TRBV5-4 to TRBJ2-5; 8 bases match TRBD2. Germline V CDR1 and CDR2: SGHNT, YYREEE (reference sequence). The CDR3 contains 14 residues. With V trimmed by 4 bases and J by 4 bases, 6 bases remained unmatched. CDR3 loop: CASSPREGGETQYF. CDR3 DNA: TGTGCCAGCAGCCCCCGGGAGGGGGGAGAGACCCAGTACTTC. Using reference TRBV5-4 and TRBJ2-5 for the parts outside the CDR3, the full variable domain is ETGVTQSPTHLIKTRGQQVTLRCSSQSGHNTVSWYQQALGQGPQFIFQYYREEENGRGNFPPRFSGLQFPNYSSELNVNALELDDSALYLCASSPREGGETQYFGPGTRLLVL.

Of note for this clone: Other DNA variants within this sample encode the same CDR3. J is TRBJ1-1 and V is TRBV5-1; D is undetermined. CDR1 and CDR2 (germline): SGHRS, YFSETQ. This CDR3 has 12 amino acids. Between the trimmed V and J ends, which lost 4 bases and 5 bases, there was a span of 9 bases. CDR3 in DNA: TGCGCCAGCAGCCTAGGCCGTACTGAAGCTTTCTTT. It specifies CASSLGRTEAFF.

The CDR3 DNA reads as TGTGCCAGCAGCCAAGGGACAGGGGAGGTTTCGTATAATTCACCCCTCCACTTT. It encodes CASSQGTGEVSYNSPLHF. The chain joins TRBV7-9 to TRBJ1-6, with 10 positions matching TRBD1. This CDR3 has 18 amino acids. CDR1 is SEHNR, CDR2 FQNEAQ, per germline (reference sequence). V gave up 5 bases and J gave up 4 bases; unmatched junction bases: 11. The complete variable domain, with remaining parts taken from reference TRBV7-9 and TRBJ1-6, reads DTGVSQNPRHKITKRGQNVTFRCDPISEHNRLYWYRQTLGQGPEFLTYFQNEAQLEKSRLLSDRFSAERPKGSFSTLEIQRTEQGDSAMYLCASSQGTGEVSYNSPLHFGNGTRLTVT.

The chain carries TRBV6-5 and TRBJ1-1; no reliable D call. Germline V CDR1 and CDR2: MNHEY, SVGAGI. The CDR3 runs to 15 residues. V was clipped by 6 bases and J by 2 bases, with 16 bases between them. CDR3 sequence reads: CASRSRVGDNTEAFF. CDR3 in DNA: TGTGCCAGCAGATCCCGGGTGGGAGACAACACTGAAGCTTTCTTT.

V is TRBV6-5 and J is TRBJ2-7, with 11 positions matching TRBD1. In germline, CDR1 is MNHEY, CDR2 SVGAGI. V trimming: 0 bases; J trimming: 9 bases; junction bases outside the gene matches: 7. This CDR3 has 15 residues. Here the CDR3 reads CASSYSDRGRFGQYF. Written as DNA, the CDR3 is TGTGCCAGCAGTTACTCGGACAGGGGGCGCTTTGGGCAGTACTTC.